This T cell receptor beta chain stems from a study of identical twins. The germline gives CDR1 SGHRS, CDR2 YFSETQ. V dropped 4 bases and J dropped 3; count of bases not matched to a gene: 6. The CDR3 is 14 residues long. TCRdb reanalysed the 5' RACE reads using MiXCR and keeps one entry per CDR3 protein. The table has around 470,000 distinct CDR3 sequences, over 12% seen once. This clonotype was counted ten times or more. These data are also associated with another study on yellow fever vaccine responses in identical twins.

The J gene is TRBJ2-5, the V gene TRBV5-1; TRBD2 matches 7 bases. Input material: CD4+ T cells sorted from blood. The clonotype originates from a woman aged 18-35 years in good health. CDR3 in amino acids: CASSRDYEKETQYF. DNA for the CDR3: TGCGCCAGCAGCCGGGACTACGAAAAAGAGACCCAGTACTTC.